This entry concerns a single T cell receptor (beta chain). What it binds is unknown. The CDR3 contains 14 residues. Germline CDR1 reads MNHEY; CDR2 reads SVGAGI. V was clipped by 3 bases and J by 4 bases, with 11 bases between them. The analysis combined second doses at about 4 or about 12 weeks. The sample comes from a study of T cell responses to AZD1222 COVID-19 vaccine. Overall study results and limits: The study identified only 6 or 7 AZD1222 recipients as seropositive at baseline. Repertoire sampling happened only post peak T cell response. Breadth and depth of Spike-specific TCRs rose after two AZD1222 doses.

Libraries were prepared by immunoSEQ multiplex PCR; TCRdb keeps only in-frame clonotypes and omits some of them. The sample shows 160,000 or so clones, 90% to 95% of them seen only once. The V call is TRBV6-5, the J call TRBJ2-3; tentative D call: TRBD1 (6 bases). This TCR was sampled from an adult who received the AZD1222 COVID-19 vaccine. The source material was peripheral blood, sampled 28 days after the second AZD1222 dose. The CDR3: CASSYIGGADTQYF. The CDR3, as DNA: TGTGCCAGCAGTTATATTGGGGGCGCAGATACGCAGTATTTT.